This T cell receptor beta chain was sequenced for a study of blood T cell repertoires in COVID-19. Adults between roughly 18 and 89 years of age took part from 20 to 25 US areas. Clinical history as reported by participants underpinned cohort assignment. Clones were sequenced by immunoSEQ multiplex PCR, and TCRdb holds only the in-frame ones, with some missing. Of some 320,000 clones detected, roughly nine tenths appear once; the ten largest clones hold roughly 2.6%. The TCR comes from a man in his 60s who had recovered from COVID-19. The specimen was PBMCs or T cells enriched from blood (not recorded which).

DNA for the CDR3: TGTGCCAGCTCACCATCGACGGCAGGGGTCCGCTCCTACGAGCAGTACTTC. Protein: CASSPSTAGVRSYEQYF. The rearrangement joins TRBV18 to TRBJ2-7; maybe TRBD1 (6 bases). Germline assignment: CDR1 KGHSH and CDR2 LQKENI. This CDR3 region has 17 residues. With 2 bases removed from V and 0 bases from J, the gap between germline ends came to 17 bases.